This T cell receptor beta chain came from a study of blood T cell repertoires in COVID-19 (dated by TCRdb to 2019 to 2021). Looking at the study overall: Samples from collaborators originated in the United States, Italy and Spain and spanned both the acute and convalescent phases of COVID-19. The material from the prospective study consisted of cDNA or gDNA derived from T cells, B-cell-depleted T cells, or PBMCs. Deeply sampled blood TCRbeta repertoires from subjects exposed to, actively infected with, or recovered from COVID-19 were included in the dataset. The repertoires were released in a freely available public database meant as a resource for research on the immune response to SARS-CoV-2. The samples were drawn from the first 160 participants of the ongoing ImmuneRACE study and from 1,254 subjects provided by 6 global collaborators. The sample metadata nearly always contained a de-identified subject ID, COVID-19 status, age in years and sex. Where available, HLA class I and class II types were taken from metadata supplied by the sample provider and were not determined by assay-based typing.

What the work shows at the level of the full study, not this receptor alone: The quantity of clinical and demographic metadata differed by source and by participant and was supplied without curation.

Concerning this clone itself: It lacks a known antigen. Base qualities are not provided; no much larger clone lies one nucleotide away.

Enrolling through a virtual design, the prospective study's participants ranged in age from roughly 18 to 89 years and lived across 20 to 30 United States geographic areas. To assign participants to cohorts, the prospective study relied on clinical history that participants themselves reported in a screening survey and a study questionnaire. Recovered participants in ImmuneRACE Cohort 3 were defined as having two consecutive negative NP/OP PCR tests, clearance from a healthcare professional, or resolution of symptoms. Mobile phlebotomists in the prospective study collected whole blood, serum and a nasopharyngeal or oropharyngeal swab from every participant. Over an approximately 2-month period, participants in the prospective study had the option of providing additional blood draws and questionnaires. Before DNA extraction, blood samples from the prospective study were shipped at room temperature or frozen.

TCRbeta CDR3 regions were amplified from genomic DNA using the immunoSEQ Assay, a bias-controlled multiplex PCR. As for the authors' bioinformatics: The number of nucleated cells in each sample was estimated by amplification of reference gene primers within the assay. To quantify the absolute abundance of each unique TCRbeta CDR3 rearrangement, sequence reads were collapsed and filtered. For each sample, productive Simpson clonality was calculated as the square root of Simpson's diversity index over productive rearrangements. TCRdb carries this immuneACCESS record with in-frame sequences only. Its versions omit some clonotypes, under half of them owing to an unresolved V gene in the studies checked, with the rest unexplained. From that table come the V and J calls and clone size; the DNA was used to work out D and trimming. For this sample there are some 300,000 clones; about 90% appear just once. The ten largest clones capture over 8.5% of the sample.

CDR1 and CDR2 were assigned from the germline V gene as KGHSH and LQKENI. Trimming removed 2 bases from V and 4 bases from J; the gene matches leave 6 bases unexplained. The CDR3 runs 16 residues from the cysteine to the phenylalanine. Of the read, only the CDR3 DNA is kept; its 48 bases are in frame from base 1. Sequenced: PBMCs or T cells enriched from blood (not recorded which). Rearrangement joined TRBV18 to TRBJ2-7, with 12 junctional bases fitting TRBD2. The source is a woman in her 30s who had recovered from COVID-19. The DNA sequence follows: TGTGCCAGCTCACCAGAACTAGCGGGGGGTTCGTACGAGCAGTACTTC. Its protein reads: CASSPELAGGSYEQYF. Reference TRBV18 and TRBJ2-7 proteins supply the regions before and after the CDR3; the full variable domain is: NAGVMQNPRHLVRRRGQEARLRCSPMKGHSHVYWYRQLPEEGLKFMVYLQKENIIDESGMPKERFSAEFPKEGPSILRIQQVVRGDSAAYFCASSPELAGGSYEQYFGPGTRLTVT.